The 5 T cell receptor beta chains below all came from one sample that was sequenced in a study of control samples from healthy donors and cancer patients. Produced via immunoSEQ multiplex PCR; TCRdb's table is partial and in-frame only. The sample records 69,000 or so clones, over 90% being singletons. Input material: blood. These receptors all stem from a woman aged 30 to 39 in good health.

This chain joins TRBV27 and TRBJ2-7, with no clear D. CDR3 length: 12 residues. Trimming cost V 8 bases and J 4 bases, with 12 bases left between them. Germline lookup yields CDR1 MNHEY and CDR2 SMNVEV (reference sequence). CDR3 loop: CASSIALYEQYV. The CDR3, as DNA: TGTGCCAGCTCAATAGCCCTTTACGAGCAGTACGTC.

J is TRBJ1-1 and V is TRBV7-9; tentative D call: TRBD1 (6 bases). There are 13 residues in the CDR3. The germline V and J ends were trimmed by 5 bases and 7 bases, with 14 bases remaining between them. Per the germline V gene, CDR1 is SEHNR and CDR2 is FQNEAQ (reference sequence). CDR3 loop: CASSPGGAGEAFF. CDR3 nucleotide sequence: TGTGCCAGCAGCCCGGGGGGGGCAGGTGAAGCTTTCTTT.

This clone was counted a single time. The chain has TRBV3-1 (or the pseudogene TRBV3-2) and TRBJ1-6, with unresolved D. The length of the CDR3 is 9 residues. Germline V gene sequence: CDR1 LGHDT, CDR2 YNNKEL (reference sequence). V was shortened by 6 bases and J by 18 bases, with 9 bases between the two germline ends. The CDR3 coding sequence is TGTGCCAGCAGTCCGACGGGCCACTTT. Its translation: CASSPTGHF.

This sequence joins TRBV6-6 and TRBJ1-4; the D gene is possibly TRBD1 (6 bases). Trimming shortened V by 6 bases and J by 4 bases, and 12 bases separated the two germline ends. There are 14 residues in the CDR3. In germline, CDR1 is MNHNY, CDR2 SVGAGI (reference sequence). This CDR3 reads CASSWTAGNEKLFF. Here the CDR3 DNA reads TGTGCCAGCAGCTGGACAGCGGGTAATGAAAAACTGTTTTTT.

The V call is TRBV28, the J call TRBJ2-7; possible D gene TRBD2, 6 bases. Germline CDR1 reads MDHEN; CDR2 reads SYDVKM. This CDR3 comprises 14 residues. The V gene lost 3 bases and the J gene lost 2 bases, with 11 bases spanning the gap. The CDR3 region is CASSFTGGAYEQYF. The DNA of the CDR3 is TGTGCCAGCAGTTTTACCGGCGGGGCCTACGAGCAGTACTTC. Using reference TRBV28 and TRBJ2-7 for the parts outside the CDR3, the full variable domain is DVKVTQSSRYLVKRTGEKVFLECVQDMDHENMFWYRQDPGLGLRLIYFSYDVKMKEKGDIPEGYSVSREKKERFSLILESASTNQTSMYLCASSFTGGAYEQYFGPGTRLTVT.